This T cell receptor (beta chain) is drawn from a study of blood T cell dynamics during melanoma immunotherapy. As to time point: pre-treatment baseline. A fixed DNA input of about 350 ng was used per bulk PBMC sample. Sequencing was performed with immunoSEQ multiplex PCR; in TCRdb, only in-frame clones are kept and a portion is missing. The table records 16,000 or so clones, about 84% of them present only once. The CDR3 runs 16 residues. V was cut by 0 bases and J by 0 bases, with 11 bases left in between. Germline V gene lookup returns CDR1 ENHRY and CDR2 SYGVKD. The material sequenced was blood, taken from a patient treated with checkpoint blockade. The chain is built from TRBV10-3 and TRBJ1-1; weak D call: TRBD1 (5 bases). The clonotype originates from a human donor with melanoma. The CDR3 loop is CAISESFGAMNTEAFF. The DNA for the CDR3 is TGTGCCATCAGTGAGTCGTTCGGGGCAATGAACACTGAAGCTTTCTTT.